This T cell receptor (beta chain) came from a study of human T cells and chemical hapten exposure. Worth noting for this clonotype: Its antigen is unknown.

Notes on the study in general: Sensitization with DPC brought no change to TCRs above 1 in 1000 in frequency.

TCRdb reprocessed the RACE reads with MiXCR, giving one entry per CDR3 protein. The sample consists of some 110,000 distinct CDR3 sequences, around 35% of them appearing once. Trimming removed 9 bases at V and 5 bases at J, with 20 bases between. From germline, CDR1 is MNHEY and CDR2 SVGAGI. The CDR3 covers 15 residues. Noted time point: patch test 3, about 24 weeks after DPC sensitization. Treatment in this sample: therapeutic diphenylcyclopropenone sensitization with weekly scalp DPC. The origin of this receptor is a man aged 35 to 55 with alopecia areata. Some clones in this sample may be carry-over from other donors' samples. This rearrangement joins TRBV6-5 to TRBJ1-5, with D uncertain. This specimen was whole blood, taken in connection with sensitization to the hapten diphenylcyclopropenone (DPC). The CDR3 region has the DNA TGTGCCAGTTCCTTTCTAGGACCGAGGGATCAGCCCCAGCATTTT. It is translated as CASSFLGPRDQPQHF.